The 6 T cell receptor beta chains presented below share a single source sample, sequenced in a study of PD-L1 blockade in urothelial cancer. Clones were read by immunoSEQ multiplex PCR, and TCRdb kept only the in-frame ones, dropping some. Of around 100,000 clones detected, 80% to 90% appear once; the ten largest clones hold about 2%. Time point given: pretreatment peripheral blood. This material consisted of PBMCs, taken around atezolizumab (anti-PD-L1) treatment. The origin of the receptors is a man in his fifties or sixties with urothelial cancer.

The CDR3 nucleotides read TGCGCCAGCAGCTGGATAGGACAGCTCAACACCGGGGAGCTGTTTTTT. Translated, it gives CASSWIGQLNTGELFF. The rearrangement uses TRBV5-1 and TRBJ2-2; perhaps TRBD1 as D (6 bases). This CDR3 is built from 16 residues. Germline V gene data show CDR1 as SGHRS and CDR2 as YFSETQ. Trimming left V 3 bases short and J 2 bases short, with 14 bases between.

The chain carries TRBV6-5 and TRBJ2-7; D is unclear. Trimming stripped 6 bases from V and 3 bases from J, with 9 bases between. The CDR3 length is 12 residues. Per germline, CDR1 MNHEY and CDR2 SVGAGI. In nucleotides, the CDR3 is TGTGCCAGCAGACGCTTCGGCTACGAGCAGTACTTC. This gives the protein CASRRFGYEQYF.

The chain has TRBV19 and TRBJ2-3, with 9 bases identical to TRBD2. Germline CDR1 LNHDA, CDR2 SQIVND (reference sequence). This CDR3 spans 13 amino acids. Trimming took 1 base from V and 11 from J; bases not matched to a gene: 4. Here the CDR3 reads CASSIALAGVQYF. CDR3 DNA sequence: TGTGCCAGTAGTATAGCGTTAGCGGGGGTGCAGTATTTT.

The V and J genes are TRBV13 and TRBJ1-2; 7 bases align to TRBD1. The CDR3 has 15 residues. Germline V CDR1 and CDR2: PRHDT, FYEKMQ (reference sequence). The trim removed 3 bases at V and 3 bases at J, leaving 7 bases unmatched. This chain's CDR3 is CASSFGGQADYGYTF. The CDR3 bases are TGTGCCAGCAGCTTTGGAGGACAGGCGGACTATGGCTACACCTTC. Full variable domain (remainder filled in from reference TRBV13 and TRBJ1-2): AAGVIQSPRHLIKEKRETATLKCYPIPRHDTVYWYQQGPGQDPQFLISFYEKMQSDKGSIPDRFSAQQFSDYHSELNMSSLELGDSALYFCASSFGGQADYGYTFGSGTRLTVV.

The chain employs TRBV4-1 and TRBJ1-2, with D maybe TRBD1 (5 bases). The CDR3 has 13 amino acids. The germline CDR1 and CDR2 sequences are MGHRA and YSYEKL. V dropped 1 base and J dropped 8 bases, with 11 bases sitting between them. This chain's CDR3 is CASSQVGLGGYTF. In DNA, the CDR3 is TGCGCCAGCAGCCAAGTGGGACTCGGCGGCTACACCTTC.

The gene calls are TRBV12-5 and TRBJ1-2, with a weak D call TRBD1 (5 bases). Germline-derived CDR1 and CDR2 are LGHNT and FRNRAP. The CDR3 has 16 residues. V was clipped by 0 bases and J by 4 bases, with 15 bases between them. The CDR3 sequence: CASGLVTPAGIYGYTF. CDR3 DNA: TGTGCTAGTGGTTTGGTGACCCCGGCAGGGATCTATGGCTACACCTTC.